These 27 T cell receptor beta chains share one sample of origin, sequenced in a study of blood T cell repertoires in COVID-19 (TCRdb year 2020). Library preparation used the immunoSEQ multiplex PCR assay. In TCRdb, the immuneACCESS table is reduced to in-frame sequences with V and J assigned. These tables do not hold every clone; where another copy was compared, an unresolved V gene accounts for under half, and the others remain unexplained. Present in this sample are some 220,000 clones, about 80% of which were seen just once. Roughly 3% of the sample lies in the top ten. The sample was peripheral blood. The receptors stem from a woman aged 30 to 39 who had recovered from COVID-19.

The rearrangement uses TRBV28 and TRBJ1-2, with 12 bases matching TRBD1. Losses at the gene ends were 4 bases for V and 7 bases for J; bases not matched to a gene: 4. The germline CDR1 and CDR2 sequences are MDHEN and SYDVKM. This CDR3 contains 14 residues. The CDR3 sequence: CASSSGQGAGGYTF. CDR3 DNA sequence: TGTGCCAGCAGTTCGGGACAGGGGGCCGGTGGCTACACCTTC.

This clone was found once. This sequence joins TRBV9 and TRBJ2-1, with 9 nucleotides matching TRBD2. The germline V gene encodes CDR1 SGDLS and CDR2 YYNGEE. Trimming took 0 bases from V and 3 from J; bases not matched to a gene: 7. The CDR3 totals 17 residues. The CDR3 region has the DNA TGTGCCAGCAGCGTAGCGGCCAGAGCGGGAGGCTACAATGAGCAGTTCTTC. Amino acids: CASSVAARAGGYNEQFF.

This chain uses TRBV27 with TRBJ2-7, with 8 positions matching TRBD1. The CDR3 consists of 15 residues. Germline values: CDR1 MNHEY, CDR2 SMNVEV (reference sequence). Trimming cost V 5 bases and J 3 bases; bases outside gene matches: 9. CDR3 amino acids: CASSPKTTGGYEQYF. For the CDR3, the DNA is TGTGCCAGCAGTCCCAAAACTACAGGGGGCTACGAGCAGTACTTC.

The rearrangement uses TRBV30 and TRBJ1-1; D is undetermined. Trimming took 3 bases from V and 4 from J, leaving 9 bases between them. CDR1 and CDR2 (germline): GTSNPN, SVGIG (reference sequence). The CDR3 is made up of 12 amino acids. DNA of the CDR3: TGTGCCTGGAGCTTAACAGCCACTGAAGCTTTCTTT. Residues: CAWSLTATEAFF.

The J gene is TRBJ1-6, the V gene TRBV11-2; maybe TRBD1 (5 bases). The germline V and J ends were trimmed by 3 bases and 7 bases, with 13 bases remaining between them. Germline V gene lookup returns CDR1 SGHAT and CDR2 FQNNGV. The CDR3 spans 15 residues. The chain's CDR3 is CASSFTRADNSPLHF. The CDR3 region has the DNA TGTGCCAGCAGCTTTACCAGGGCAGACAATTCACCCCTCCACTTT.

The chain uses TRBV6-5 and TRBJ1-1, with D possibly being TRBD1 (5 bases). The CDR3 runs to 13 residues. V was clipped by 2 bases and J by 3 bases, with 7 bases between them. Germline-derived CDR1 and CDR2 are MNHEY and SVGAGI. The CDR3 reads CASSYGADTEAFF. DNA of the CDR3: TGTGCCAGCAGTTACGGGGCGGACACTGAAGCTTTCTTT.

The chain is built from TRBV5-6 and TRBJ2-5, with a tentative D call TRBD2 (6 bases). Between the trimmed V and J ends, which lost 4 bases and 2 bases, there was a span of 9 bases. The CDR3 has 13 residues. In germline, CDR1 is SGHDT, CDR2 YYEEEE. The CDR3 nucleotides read TGTGCCAGCAGCCGGGACTGGCAAGAGACCCAGTACTTC. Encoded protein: CASSRDWQETQYF.

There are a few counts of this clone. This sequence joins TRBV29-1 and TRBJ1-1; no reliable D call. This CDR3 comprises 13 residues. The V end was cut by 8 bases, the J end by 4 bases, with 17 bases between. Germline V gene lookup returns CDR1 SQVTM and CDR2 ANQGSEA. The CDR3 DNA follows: TGCAGCTACAACCTAGCAGAGGCCACTGAAGCTTTCTTT. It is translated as CSYNLAEATEAFF. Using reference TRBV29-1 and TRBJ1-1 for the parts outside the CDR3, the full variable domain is SAVISQKPSRDICQRGTSLTIQCQVDSQVTMMFWYRQQPGQSLTLIATANQGSEATYESGFVIDKFPISRPNLTFSTLTVSNMSPEDSSIYLCSYNLAEATEAFFGQGTRLTVV.

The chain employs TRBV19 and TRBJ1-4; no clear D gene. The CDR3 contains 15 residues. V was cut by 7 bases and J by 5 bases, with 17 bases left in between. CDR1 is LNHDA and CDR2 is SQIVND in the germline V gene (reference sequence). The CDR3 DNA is TGTGCCAGTACCTCTTCCGAGGCGGGAAATGAAAAACTGTTTTTT. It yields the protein CASTSSEAGNEKLFF. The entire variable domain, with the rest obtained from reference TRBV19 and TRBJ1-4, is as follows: DGGITQSPKYLFRKEGQNVTLSCEQNLNHDAMYWYRQDPGQGLRLIYYSQIVNDFQKGDIAEGYSVSREKKESFPLTVTSAQKNPTAFYLCASTSSEAGNEKLFFGSGTQLSVL.

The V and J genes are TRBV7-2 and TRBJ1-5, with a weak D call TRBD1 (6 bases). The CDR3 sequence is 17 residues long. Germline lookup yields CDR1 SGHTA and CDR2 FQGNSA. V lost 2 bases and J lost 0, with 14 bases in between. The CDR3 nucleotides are TGTGCCAGCAGCTTAATCAGGGGTTGGAATAGCAATCAGCCCCAGCATTTT. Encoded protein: CASSLIRGWNSNQPQHF.

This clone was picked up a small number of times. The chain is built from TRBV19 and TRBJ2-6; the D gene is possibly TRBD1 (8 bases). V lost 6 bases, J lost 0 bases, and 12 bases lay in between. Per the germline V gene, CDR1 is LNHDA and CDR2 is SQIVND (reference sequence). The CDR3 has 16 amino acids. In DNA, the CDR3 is TGTGCCAGTAGAACAGGGGGGGGCTCTGGGGCCAACGTCCTGACTTTC. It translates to CASRTGGGSGANVLTF.

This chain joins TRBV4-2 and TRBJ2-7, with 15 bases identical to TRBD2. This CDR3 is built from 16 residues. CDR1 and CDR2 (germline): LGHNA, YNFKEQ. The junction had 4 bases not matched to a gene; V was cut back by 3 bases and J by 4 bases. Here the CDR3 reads CASSQGLAGGAYEQYF. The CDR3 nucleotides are TGTGCCAGCAGCCAGGGACTAGCGGGAGGTGCGTACGAGCAGTACTTC.

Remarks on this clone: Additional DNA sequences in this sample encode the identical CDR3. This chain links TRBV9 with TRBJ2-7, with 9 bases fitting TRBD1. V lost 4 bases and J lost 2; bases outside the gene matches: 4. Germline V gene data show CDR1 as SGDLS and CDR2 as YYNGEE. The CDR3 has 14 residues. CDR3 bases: TGTGCCAGCAGCCCGGGACAGGGTGCCTACGAGCAGTACTTC. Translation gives CASSPGQGAYEQYF.

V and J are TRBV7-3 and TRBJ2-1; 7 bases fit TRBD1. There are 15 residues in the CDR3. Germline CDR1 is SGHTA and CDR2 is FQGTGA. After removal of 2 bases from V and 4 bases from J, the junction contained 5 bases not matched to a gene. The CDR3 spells CASSLRQGEYNEQFF. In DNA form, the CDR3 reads TGTGCCAGCAGCTTACGTCAGGGGGAATACAATGAGCAGTTCTTC.

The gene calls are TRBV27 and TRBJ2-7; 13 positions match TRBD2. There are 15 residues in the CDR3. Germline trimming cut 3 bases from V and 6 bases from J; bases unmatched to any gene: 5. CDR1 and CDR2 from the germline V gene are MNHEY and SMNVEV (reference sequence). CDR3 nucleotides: TGTGCCAGCAGTTTTGGGGGACTAGCGGGACGCGAGCAGTACTTC. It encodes CASSFGGLAGREQYF.

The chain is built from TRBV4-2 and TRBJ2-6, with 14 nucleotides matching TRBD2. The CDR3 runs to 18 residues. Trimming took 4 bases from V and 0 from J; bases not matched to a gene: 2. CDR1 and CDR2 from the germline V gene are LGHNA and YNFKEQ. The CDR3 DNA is TGTGCCAGCAGCCTGACTAGCGGGAGGGCCTCTGGGGCCAACGTCCTGACTTTC. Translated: CASSLTSGRASGANVLTF.

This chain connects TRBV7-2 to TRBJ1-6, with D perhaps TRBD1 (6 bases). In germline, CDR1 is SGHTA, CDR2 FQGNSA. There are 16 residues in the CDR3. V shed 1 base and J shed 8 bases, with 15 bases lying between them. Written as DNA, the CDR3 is TGTGCCAGCAGCTTAGGGGCAGGGGTGGGGGATTCACCCCTCCACTTT. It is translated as CASSLGAGVGDSPLHF.

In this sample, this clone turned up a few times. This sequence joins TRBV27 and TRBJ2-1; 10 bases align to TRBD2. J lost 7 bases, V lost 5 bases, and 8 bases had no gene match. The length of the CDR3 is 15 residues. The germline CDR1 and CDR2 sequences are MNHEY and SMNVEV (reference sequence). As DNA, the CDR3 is TGTGCCAGCAGTCCCCTAGCGGGAGAGGGAAATGAGCAGTTCTTC. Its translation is CASSPLAGEGNEQFF.

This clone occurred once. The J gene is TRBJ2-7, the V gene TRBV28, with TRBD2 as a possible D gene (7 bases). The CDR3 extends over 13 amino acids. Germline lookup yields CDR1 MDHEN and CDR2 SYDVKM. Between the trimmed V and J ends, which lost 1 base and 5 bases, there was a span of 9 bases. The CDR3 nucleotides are TGTGCCAGCAGTTTATTAGGGGGGGACGAGCAGTACTTC. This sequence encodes CASSLLGGDEQYF.

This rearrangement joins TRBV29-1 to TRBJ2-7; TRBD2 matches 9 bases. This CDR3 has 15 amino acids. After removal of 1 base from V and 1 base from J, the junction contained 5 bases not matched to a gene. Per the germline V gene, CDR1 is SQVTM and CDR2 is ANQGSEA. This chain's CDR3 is CSVEGRAGGSYEQYF. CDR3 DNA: TGCAGCGTTGAAGGAAGAGCGGGAGGTTCCTACGAGCAGTACTTC.

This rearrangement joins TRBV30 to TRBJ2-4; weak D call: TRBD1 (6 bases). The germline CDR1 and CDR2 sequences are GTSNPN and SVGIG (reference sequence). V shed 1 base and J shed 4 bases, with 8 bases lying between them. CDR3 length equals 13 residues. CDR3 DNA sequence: TGTGCCTGGAGTGGTCAGGGGAAAAACATTCAGTACTTC. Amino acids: CAWSGQGKNIQYF.

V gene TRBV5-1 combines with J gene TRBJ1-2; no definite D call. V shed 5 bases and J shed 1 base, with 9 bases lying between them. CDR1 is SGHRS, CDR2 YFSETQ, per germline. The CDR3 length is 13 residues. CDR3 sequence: CASRATVNYGYTF. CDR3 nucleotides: TGCGCCAGCAGAGCCACAGTTAACTATGGCTACACCTTC.

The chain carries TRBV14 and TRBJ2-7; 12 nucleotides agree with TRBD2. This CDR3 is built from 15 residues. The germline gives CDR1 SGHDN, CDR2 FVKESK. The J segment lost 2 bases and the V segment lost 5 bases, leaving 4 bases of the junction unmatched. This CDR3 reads CASSWTSGTTYEQYF. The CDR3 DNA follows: TGTGCCAGCAGCTGGACTAGCGGGACTACCTACGAGCAGTACTTC. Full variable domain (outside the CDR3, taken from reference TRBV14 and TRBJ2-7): EAGVTQFPSHSVIEKGQTVTLRCDPISGHDNLYWYRRVMGKEIKFLLHFVKESKQDESGMPNNRFLAERTGGTYSTLKVQPAELEDSGVYFCASSWTSGTTYEQYFGPGTRLTVT.

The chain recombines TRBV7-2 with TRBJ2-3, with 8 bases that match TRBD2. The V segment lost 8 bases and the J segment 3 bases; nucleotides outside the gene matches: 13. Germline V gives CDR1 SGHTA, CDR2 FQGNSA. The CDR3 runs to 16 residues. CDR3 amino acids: CASGRVGAGGTDTQYF. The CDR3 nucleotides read TGTGCCAGCGGCCGGGTCGGGGCGGGAGGAACAGATACGCAGTATTTT.

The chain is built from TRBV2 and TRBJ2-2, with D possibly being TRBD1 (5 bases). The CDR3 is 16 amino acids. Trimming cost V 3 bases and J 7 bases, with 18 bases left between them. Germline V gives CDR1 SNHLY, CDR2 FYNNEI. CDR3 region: CASSDLLQESHGELFF. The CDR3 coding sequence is TGTGCCAGCAGTGATCTTTTACAGGAGAGTCACGGGGAGCTGTTTTTT.

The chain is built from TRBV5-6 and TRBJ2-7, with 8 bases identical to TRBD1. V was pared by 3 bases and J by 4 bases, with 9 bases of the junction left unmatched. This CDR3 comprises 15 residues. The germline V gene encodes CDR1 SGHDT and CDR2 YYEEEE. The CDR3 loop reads CASSSTGTGVYEQYF. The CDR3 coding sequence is TGTGCCAGCAGCTCGACCGGGACAGGAGTATACGAGCAGTACTTC.

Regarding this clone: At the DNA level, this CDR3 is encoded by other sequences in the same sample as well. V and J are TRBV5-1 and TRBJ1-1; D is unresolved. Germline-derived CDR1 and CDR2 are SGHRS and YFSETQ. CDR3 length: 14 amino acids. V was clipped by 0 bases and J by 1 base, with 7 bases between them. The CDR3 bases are TGCGCCAGCAGCTTGGCCCCGGGGAACACTGAAGCTTTCTTT. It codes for CASSLAPGNTEAFF.